These T cell receptor beta chains were read from a single sample in a study of type 1 and type 2 diabetes patients. One entry per CDR3 protein results from TCRdb running MiXCR on the multiplex PCR reads. This repertoire shows approximately 260,000 distinct CDR3 sequences, roughly 48% found once; its top ten account for around 13%. The source material was peripheral blood mononuclear cells (PBMCs). These receptors all stem from a man between 18 and 29 years old with type 2 diabetes. The CDR3 runs from the conserved cysteine through the conserved F or W. D genes are given only for firm matches. The listing skips clone size in some rows; elsewhere it reads once, few, many or a size class.

J gene: TRBJ1-5; clone size: NA; V gene: TRBV20-1; D gene: TRBD1; CDR3 DNA: TGCAGTGCTAGCGAAGGGACAGGGAGGAATCAGCCCCAGCATTTT; CDR3 protein: CSASEGTGRNQPQHF
J gene: TRBJ2-1; clone size: NA; V gene: TRBV11-1; D gene: NA; CDR3 DNA: TGTGCCAGCAGCTTAGCGCTAGTAGGGTTTGACAATGAGCAGTTCTTC; CDR3 protein: CASSLALVGFDNEQFF
J gene: TRBJ2-7; clone size: NA; V gene: TRBV20-1; D gene: NA; CDR3 DNA: TGCAGTGCTCTCCGGGACATATACGAGCAGTACTTC; CDR3 protein: CSALRDIYEQYF
J gene: TRBJ2-7; clone size: few; V gene: TRBV7-9; D gene: NA; CDR3 DNA: TGTGCCAGCAGCTTGGCCGTAAGGGCCGACTACGAGCAGTACTTC; CDR3 protein: CASSLAVRADYEQYF
J gene: TRBJ1-6; clone size: few; V gene: TRBV14; D gene: NA; CDR3 DNA: TGTGCCAGCAGCCAAGAAGGATCCCGGTATAATTCACCCCTCCACTTT; CDR3 protein: CASSQEGSRYNSPLHF
J gene: TRBJ2-1; clone size: NA; V gene: TRBV14; D gene: TRBD2; CDR3 DNA: TGTGCCAGCAGCCCGCGAACTAGCGCGGCCTTGATCTTC; CDR3 protein: CASSPRTSAALIF
J gene: TRBJ1-1; clone size: few; V gene: TRBV10-3; D gene: NA; CDR3 DNA: TGTGCCATCTCGGGGGGTACCACTGAAGCTTTCTTT; CDR3 protein: CAISGGTTEAFF
J gene: TRBJ2-3; clone size: once; V gene: TRBV5-1; D gene: NA; CDR3 DNA: TGTGCCAGCCTTGGTGGTGGAACAGATACGCAGTATTTT; CDR3 protein: CASLGGGTDTQYF
J gene: TRBJ2-3; clone size: few; V gene: TRBV2; D gene: TRBD2; CDR3 DNA: TGTGCCAGCATTCGGACTAGCGGGAGTGGGACAGATACGCAGTATTTT; CDR3 protein: CASIRTSGSGTDTQYF
J gene: TRBJ2-5; clone size: once; V gene: TRBV5-1; D gene: NA; CDR3 DNA: TGCGCCAGCAGCCACAATGTCCAAGAGACCCAGTACTTC; CDR3 protein: CASSHNVQETQYF
J gene: TRBJ2-3; clone size: many; V gene: TRBV14; D gene: NA; CDR3 DNA: TGTGCCAGCAGCCAAGTAGGGGGCACAGATACGCAGTATTTT; CDR3 protein: CASSQVGGTDTQYF
J gene: TRBJ2-7; clone size: many; V gene: TRBV30; D gene: TRBD2; CDR3 DNA: TGTGCCTGGAGTAGATTAGCGGGAGAGGTTGCCGAGCAGTACTTC; CDR3 protein: CAWSRLAGEVAEQYF
J gene: TRBJ2-7; clone size: NA; V gene: TRBV25-1; D gene: NA; CDR3 DNA: TGTGCCAGCAGTGTGAGGTTGAACTCCTACGAGCAGTACTTC; CDR3 protein: CASSVRLNSYEQYF
J gene: TRBJ1-5; clone size: NA; V gene: TRBV15; D gene: TRBD1; CDR3 DNA: TGTGCCACCAGCAGAGGTAAACAGGGGTCGGCGAATCAGCCCCAGCATTTT; CDR3 protein: CATSRGKQGSANQPQHF
J gene: TRBJ1-1; clone size: NA; V gene: TRBV6-6; D gene: NA; CDR3 DNA: TGCGCCAGCAGTGAGAGGCCGTCGAACACTGAAGCTTTCTTT; CDR3 protein: CASSERPSNTEAFF
J gene: TRBJ2-2; clone size: many; V gene: TRBV15; D gene: TRBD1; CDR3 DNA: TGTGCCACCAGCAGAGGGACAGGGGACACCGGGGAGCTGTTTTTT; CDR3 protein: CATSRGTGDTGELFF
J gene: TRBJ2-3; clone size: NA; V gene: TRBV5-1; D gene: NA; CDR3 DNA: TGCGCCAGCAGAATCACCGCTAGCAGACCCACAGATACGCAGTATTTT; CDR3 protein: CASRITASRPTDTQYF
J gene: TRBJ1-1; clone size: many; V gene: TRBV2; D gene: TRBD1; CDR3 DNA: TGTGCCAGCAGTGGAGACAGGGCTAACACTGAAGCTTTCTTT; CDR3 protein: CASSGDRANTEAFF
J gene: TRBJ2-7; clone size: few; V gene: TRBV10-1; D gene: TRBD2; CDR3 DNA: TGCGCCAGCGGCGGGGGTATAGACTCCTACGAGCAGTACTTC; CDR3 protein: CASGGGIDSYEQYF
J gene: TRBJ2-2; clone size: many; V gene: TRBV2; D gene: NA; CDR3 DNA: TGTGCCAGCAGTGACCAGTACACCGGGGAGCTGTTTTTT; CDR3 protein: CASSDQYTGELFF
J gene: TRBJ1-4; clone size: NA; V gene: TRBV4-1; D gene: NA; CDR3 DNA: TGCGCCAGCAGCCGCCGGGACACCGACAATGAAAAACTGTTTTTT; CDR3 protein: CASSRRDTDNEKLFF
J gene: TRBJ2-7; clone size: NA; V gene: TRBV20-1; D gene: NA; CDR3 DNA: TGCAGTGCTCGGGGACTCCGAGAGACTTACGAGCAGTACTTC; CDR3 protein: CSARGLRETYEQYF
J gene: TRBJ1-6; clone size: NA; V gene: TRBV19; D gene: TRBD1; CDR3 DNA: TGTGCCAGTAGGTCCCCGGGACAGGGGGCGAGTAGTAATTCACCCCTCCACTTT; CDR3 protein: CASRSPGQGASSNSPLHF
J gene: TRBJ2-5; clone size: NA; V gene: TRBV2; D gene: TRBD1; CDR3 DNA: TGTGCCAGCAGTGAAGGAACAGGGGGCGCGGGAATAGAGACCCAGTACTTC; CDR3 protein: CASSEGTGGAGIETQYF
J gene: TRBJ2-7; clone size: few; V gene: TRBV28; D gene: TRBD1; CDR3 DNA: TGTGCCAGCAGTTTAACCGGGACAGTACAGTACGAGCAGTACTTC; CDR3 protein: CASSLTGTVQYEQYF
J gene: TRBJ1-2; clone size: NA; V gene: TRBV25-1; D gene: NA; CDR3 DNA: TGTGCCAGCAGTGGAGGACAAGGGGGGGCTAAGGATGGCTACACCTTC; CDR3 protein: CASSGGQGGAKDGYTF
J gene: TRBJ1-5; clone size: few; V gene: TRBV7-8; D gene: TRBD1; CDR3 DNA: TGTGCCAGCAGCTTAGCCCAGACAGGGGGCAATCAGCCCCAGCATTTT; CDR3 protein: CASSLAQTGGNQPQHF
J gene: TRBJ1-2; clone size: few; V gene: TRBV2; D gene: NA; CDR3 DNA: TGTGCCAGCAGTGAAGCTCTCGGGACGGTTTATGGCTACACCTTC; CDR3 protein: CASSEALGTVYGYTF
J gene: TRBJ2-5; clone size: NA; V gene: TRBV30; D gene: NA; CDR3 DNA: TGTGCCTGGGCTAGACAGGAGACCCAGTACTTC; CDR3 protein: CAWARQETQYF
J gene: TRBJ2-7; clone size: NA; V gene: TRBV20-1; D gene: NA; CDR3 DNA: TGCAGTGCTAACTCGGGGGTGAAGAACTACGAGCAGTACTTC; CDR3 protein: CSANSGVKNYEQYF
J gene: TRBJ2-7; clone size: few; V gene: TRBV19; D gene: TRBD1; CDR3 DNA: TGTGCCAGTAGTACGACAGGGGGCGGCTACGAGCAGTACTTC; CDR3 protein: CASSTTGGGYEQYF
J gene: TRBJ2-1; clone size: NA; V gene: TRBV29-1; D gene: NA; CDR3 DNA: TGCAGCGCGACCCTAATTCTAGCATCCAATGAGCAGTTCTTC; CDR3 protein: CSATLILASNEQFF
J gene: TRBJ1-2; clone size: few; V gene: TRBV13; D gene: NA; CDR3 DNA: TGTGCCAGCAGTCTAAACAACTATGGCTACACCTTC; CDR3 protein: CASSLNNYGYTF
J gene: TRBJ1-2; clone size: many; V gene: TRBV7-2; D gene: NA; CDR3 DNA: TGTGCCAGCAGCGGAGCAGGGGTCAGTGGCTACACCTTC; CDR3 protein: CASSGAGVSGYTF
J gene: TRBJ2-7; clone size: NA; V gene: TRBV14; D gene: NA; CDR3 DNA: TGTGCCAGCAGCGCATACGGTAGCTCCTACGAGCAGTACTTC; CDR3 protein: CASSAYGSSYEQYF
J gene: TRBJ1-5; clone size: few; V gene: TRBV28; D gene: TRBD1; CDR3 DNA: TGTGCCAGCAGTTTAGCCGGGACAGGGGGCTCTCAGCCCCAGCATTTT; CDR3 protein: CASSLAGTGGSQPQHF
J gene: TRBJ2-7; clone size: few; V gene: TRBV4-1; D gene: NA; CDR3 DNA: TGCGCCAGCAGCTATAGACTAGATGGGAACTACGAGCAGTACTTC; CDR3 protein: CASSYRLDGNYEQYF
J gene: TRBJ1-2; clone size: NA; V gene: TRBV27; D gene: NA; CDR3 DNA: TGTGCCAGCAGTTTAATTGGGGGTTCTAACTATGGCTACACCTTC; CDR3 protein: CASSLIGGSNYGYTF
J gene: TRBJ1-2; clone size: once; V gene: TRBV2; D gene: NA; CDR3 DNA: NA; CDR3 protein: CASSEGQEAVYEQYFGPGGDGYTF
J gene: TRBJ1-5; clone size: NA; V gene: TRBV30; D gene: NA; CDR3 DNA: TGTGCCTGGAGCTCAGAGGATCAGCCCCAGCATTTT; CDR3 protein: CAWSSEDQPQHF
J gene: TRBJ1-4; clone size: NA; V gene: TRBV19; D gene: NA; CDR3 DNA: TGTGCCAGCACCACGCGGGGGCAGGCTAATGAAAAACTGTTTTTT; CDR3 protein: CASTTRGQANEKLFF